The sequence of this T cell receptor beta chain was determined in a study of beta chain features in type 1 diabetes. Study-level background: What patients shared with healthy donors was a similar profile of age, gender and cell yields. Investigators examined under 140 million sorted cells across all samples. Study-level findings and limits: Fewer insertions but more deletions were seen at VDJ junctions in type 1 diabetes patients.

Expressed TCRB transcripts were sequenced because the entire RNA isolate underwent reverse transcription. Method: immunoSEQ multiplex PCR; TCRdb's copy keeps in-frame clones and lacks some. The table has around 280,000 clones, roughly 8% seen once. In regard to this clone: Antigen unknown.

Germline V CDR1 and CDR2: LNHDA, SQIVND (reference sequence). The CDR3 length is 13 residues. Trimming cost V 4 bases and J 7 bases, with 10 bases left between them. This TCR derives from a woman aged 18 to 35 in good health. The sequencing sample was made of central memory CD4+ T cells from blood. The V gene is TRBV19, the J gene TRBJ2-2; D gene ambiguous. The CDR3 is CASSRVVGGELFF. CDR3 DNA: TGTGCCAGTAGTAGGGTTGTTGGCGGGGAGCTGTTTTTT.